The entry below describes one TCR beta chain. CD45RO-negative cells were positively selected for CCR7, leaving out terminally differentiated effector memory CD45RA+ cells. The sample originates from a study of shared clonotypes between healthy human individuals. Trimming cost V 6 bases and J 6 bases, with 14 bases left between them. CDR3 size: 14 residues. In germline, CDR1 is SGHTA, CDR2 FQGNSA. The repertoire was sequenced with immunoSEQ multiplex PCR; TCRdb's copy has only in-frame clones and lacks some. The data hold roughly 2.1 million clones, with more than 85% observed a single time. V usage is TRBV7-2 and J usage is TRBJ2-2; D not certain. This clonotype originated in a man aged 18-30 years in good health. Some clones in this sample may be carry-over from other donors' samples. Input material: naive CD8+ T cells from PBMCs. In DNA form, the CDR3 reads TGTGCCAGCAGTGCCGGGCCCCGGGCCGGGGAGCTGTTTTTT. It translates to CASSAGPRAGELFF. The whole variable domain, remainder taken from reference TRBV7-2 and TRBJ2-2, is GAGVSQSPSNKVTEKGKDVELRCDPISGHTALYWYRQSLGQGLEFLIYFQGNSAPDKSGLPSDRFSAERTGGSVSTLTIQRTQQEDSAVYLCASSAGPRAGELFFGEGSRLTVL.